The sequence of this T cell receptor beta chain was determined in a study of identical twins. A remark on this clonotype: Its specificity is unknown.

Study-wide results and caveats: Where beta out-of-frame sequences were concerned, excess twin sharing was weaker. Abundant beta clonotypes from cord blood had fewer insertions, unlike memory repertoires, which showed none.

Trimming left V 0 bases short and J 8 bases short, with 9 bases between. The CDR3 runs to 13 residues. From germline, CDR1 is SGHTA and CDR2 FQGNSA. The donor group consisted entirely of healthy Caucasians. TCRdb reanalysed the 5' RACE reads using MiXCR and keeps one entry per CDR3 protein. The sample records around 490,000 distinct CDR3 sequences, roughly an eighth being singletons. These data also featured in a second study, about yellow fever vaccine responses in identical twins. That work contributes: After vaccination, twins' T cell response reportedly seemed partly convergent, partly personalized.

This clonotype was sampled from a woman between 18 and 29 years old in good health. Sequenced sample: CD4+ T cells sorted from blood. V is TRBV7-2 and J is TRBJ2-3, with D perhaps TRBD1 or TRBD2 (5 bases each). CDR3 bases: TGTGCCAGCAGCTTAGCGGGGACCGGTACGCAGTATTTT. It translates to CASSLAGTGTQYF.